The entry that follows covers one T cell receptor beta chain sequence. Antigen: not known. The data stem from a study of shared clonotypes between healthy human individuals. In the sorted-subset replicate PCRs, 150 to 250 ng DNA, 30,000 or so T cell genomes, was used. Profiled with immunoSEQ multiplex PCR; TCRdb holds only in-frame clones, not every one. The sample consists of millions of clones, around 94% of them appearing once. Regarding the study as a whole: All-four-donor shared clonotypes had higher generation probabilities than non-shared clonotypes did. Few donors restricted represented genetic and exposure-history diversity.

A split of CD4+ cells into CD45RA+ naive and CD45RA-negative memory subsets was performed. Germline V gene lookup returns CDR1 MNHEY and CDR2 SMNVEV (reference sequence). Trimming took 6 bases from V and 1 from J; bases not matched to a gene: 11. The CDR3 extends over 18 amino acids. The sequencing input was naive CD4+ T cells sorted from blood. Sample subset: CD45RA+ positively selected. V gene TRBV27 combines with J gene TRBJ2-3, with 12 nucleotides matching TRBD1. The TCR was taken from a man younger than 35 in good health. The CDR3 reads CASRVPGQGALGTDTQYF. The CDR3 DNA follows: TGTGCCAGCAGAGTCCCGGGACAGGGGGCGCTGGGCACAGATACGCAGTATTTT.